This T cell receptor beta chain was sequenced for a study of read filtering for tumor transcriptome and immune sequencing. Study-level background: RNA-seq yielded only about 75 to 1,300 TCR reads, IR-seq about 4 to 10.27 million. Study-wide points: Approximately 82% of IR-seq clonotypes had one read, totaling about 3.5% of reads; RNA-seq: around 77% and 45%. This fraction held mixed bone marrow immune cells after CD138-negative sorting.

This library used 300 to 450 ng RNA and molecular barcoded adaptors spanning alpha/delta and beta/gamma chains. Via MiXCR, TCRdb re-called the reads, giving one row per CDR3 protein. In the table there are more than 70,000 distinct CDR3 sequences, about a fifth of which are singletons. On this clonotype itself: Its antigen is not identified. At one of its ends the junction is not consistent with the germline gene, which may arise from a read error.

The origin of this receptor is a donor aged 40 or older with multiple myeloma. Sequenced input: a population of CD138-negative cells sorted from bone marrow.

The CDR3 nucleotides read TGTGCCAGCAGTCGCCTAGCGGGGGCAAGCATAGATACGCAGTATTTT. Translating gives CASSRLAGASIDTQYF. This sequence joins TRBV12-3 or TRBV12-4 and TRBJ2-3; 10 bases are a match to TRBD2. The CDR3 has 16 amino acids.